This TCR beta chain is from a study of shared clonotypes between healthy human individuals (dated by TCRdb to about 2020). Regarding the research as a whole: Two women and a few men aged 18 to 49 years were included in the cohort. To estimate repertoire size and how much clonotypes are shared between individuals, the study performed deep sequencing of blood TCR repertoires from a handful of healthy adults. Different laboratories and diverse techniques were used to prepare libraries and sequence TCR repertoires, to increase sequencing depth and limit assay-specific biases. Leukapheresis yielded between about 0.9 and 8.9 billion PBMCs per donor. What the research found in general, with its limitations: Pairwise subsampling indicated that sequencing depth was expected to affect the degree of clonotype sharing among donors. Sampling was restricted to blood, and TCR repertoires in tissues likely differ from the TCR repertoires found in blood. Because the study included only a small number of donors, the genetic and exposure-history diversity represented was limited.

On this clone itself: The antigen this receptor binds is unknown. Nothing much larger sits one base from this clone, and base qualities are not available.

TCR CDR3 regions were amplified from genomic DNA by multiplex PCR using the deep immunoSEQ assay. Extracted genomic DNA from each cell subset was spread evenly across all wells of several immunoSEQ 96-well plates, with each plate serving as a replicate. For unsorted PBMC, roughly 270 ng genomic DNA, equal to 25,000 to 35,000 T cell genomes, was loaded into each replicate PCR. Ten immunoSEQ deep assay plates were used to sequence unsorted PBMC genomic DNA. Purified libraries were measured with a Qubit 3.0 fluorometer, size-checked on a Bioanalyzer 2100, and measured again with the KAPA Library Quantification kit. Every immunoSEQ 96-well plate was sequenced on a separate single-read 150-cycle Illumina NextSeq 550 flow cell. Per the original workflow: Because the immunoSEQ output included only junctional sequences and no quality scores, the filtering could not be the same as the filtering used for full-length reads. To assign V/J genes and CDR3, sequences were annotated using PyIR, a Python wrapper for IgBLAST v1.9, with IMGT germline references. Any read was removed if the V/J assignment was weak (E-value above 1e-6), the CDR3 was missing, or the read contained stop codons, out-of-frame junctions, or ambiguous translated residues. V3J clonotypes were defined as sequences sharing an identical inferred V gene, J gene, and CDR3 amino acid sequence. Percentage overlap between repertoires was computed as shared unique clonotypes divided by the size of the smaller repertoire. RTK rarefaction, the Chao1 estimator, and Recon v2.1 estimates of unobserved clonotypes were used to assess repertoire richness. This immuneACCESS table, as held by TCRdb, lists in-frame sequences with V and J called but not all clones. Of the missing ones, under half trace to an unresolved V gene in checked studies; the others have no known cause. The DNA was the basis for D and trimming; V, J and clone size are from that table. The sample includes about 480,000 clones, with nearly 80% observed a single time. Around 12% of the sample is held by the ten biggest clonotypes.

Inclusive of the bounding cysteine and phenylalanine, the CDR3 is 15 residues long. Here the CDR3 DNA is all that survives: 45 bases in frame from base 1. For CDR1 and CDR2, the germline V gene lists SGDLS and YYNGEE. V is reduced by 4 bases and J by 3 bases, leaving a spacing of 13 bases between them. Donors were healthy HIV-negative adults with no recently reported acute infections or vaccinations. Every donor was a Caucasian adult residing in Nashville, Tennessee, USA. In the unsorted samples, roughly 90 million PBMCs were counted, and genomic DNA was extracted using the QIAamp DNA Blood Mini kit. Blood was obtained by leukapheresis, after which PBMCs were separated by Ficoll-Histopaque density gradient centrifugation and cryopreserved in liquid nitrogen vapor phase.

This chain is built from TRBV9 and TRBJ1-4; a tentative D call is TRBD1 (5 bases match). The clonotype was recovered from a woman aged 40 to 49 in good health. Some clones in this sample may be carry-over from other donors' samples. Input material: PBMCs. The DNA sequence is TGTGCCAGCAGCCCGCAGGGTTTAGCTAATGAAAAACTGTTTTTT. This gives the protein CASSPQGLANEKLFF.